This entry lists 29 T cell receptor beta chains sequenced from one sample in a study of response to subunit inactivated influenza vaccine (dated by TCRdb to the late 2010s). The time point label, as the study defines it: more than 40 days after influenza vaccine administration. Receptor libraries were prepared by RT-PCR. TCRdb names Illumina HiSeq 2500 as the instrument used. Through fastp at Q25 and MiXCR, TCRdb rebuilt clones from the public reads, retaining in-frame beta chains. Identical CDR3 proteins give one entry, which carries the most common genes and DNA. Counted in this sample were over 450,000 distinct CDR3 sequences; 13% of them appeared once. The top ten hold over 10% of the sample. Sequencing was performed on PBMCs from blood, taken roughly 48 days after vaccination. These receptors all stem from a man aged 50 to 59 who received an inactivated influenza vaccine. Donor details come from another sample of the same person, matched by shared clones.

A few counts support this clonotype. This chain uses TRBV7-2 with TRBJ2-4, with D possibly TRBD1 on 6 matching bases. The germline V gene has CDR1 SGHTA and CDR2 FQGNSA. Trimming took 1 base from V and 3 from J, leaving 10 bases between them. This CDR3 region has 15 residues. The CDR3 DNA is TGTGCCAGCAGCTTAGAGGAGGACAGCAAAAACATTCAGTACTTC. This translates into CASSLEEDSKNIQYF.

This clonotype turned up a few times. V usage is TRBV5-1 and J usage is TRBJ1-1, with D uncertain. Germline-derived CDR1 and CDR2 are SGHRS and YFSETQ. The length of the CDR3 is 13 residues. V lost 1 base, J lost 6 bases, and 10 bases lay in between. This chain's CDR3 is CASSLQDLAEAFF. The CDR3 region has the DNA TGCGCCAGCAGCTTGCAGGACTTAGCTGAAGCTTTCTTT.

This clonotype came up a few times. This chain joins TRBV29-1 and TRBJ1-4; D may be TRBD1 (5 bases). V lost 5 bases and J lost 4, with 17 bases in between. Germline V lookup: CDR1 SQVTM, CDR2 ANQGSEA. The CDR3 runs 15 residues. In DNA form, the CDR3 reads TGCAGCGTTATTGCCCAGGGAAACTTTAATGAAAAACTGTTTTTT. Its translation is CSVIAQGNFNEKLFF.

In its sample, this clonotype was seen many times. V gene TRBV5-4 combines with J gene TRBJ2-1, with a possible D match to TRBD2 (5 bases). V dropped 0 bases and J dropped 12 bases, with 16 bases sitting between them. Germline V CDR1 and CDR2: SGHNT, YYREEE (reference sequence). CDR3 length: 14 residues. The CDR3: CASSLGASREGQFF. CDR3 DNA sequence: TGTGCCAGCAGCTTGGGAGCTTCGAGGGAAGGGCAGTTCTTC.

The V call is TRBV4-3, the J call TRBJ2-1; 8 nucleotides align to TRBD1. V lost 1 base to trimming and J lost 6 bases; unmatched junction nucleotides: 8. CDR1 is LGHNA, CDR2 YSLEER, per germline. The CDR3 contains 16 residues. This CDR3 is CASSQARDRYFNEQFF. The CDR3 nucleotides are TGCGCCAGCAGCCAAGCCCGGGACAGGTACTTCAATGAGCAGTTCTTC.

In its sample, this clonotype was seen a few times. The V call is TRBV7-8, the J call TRBJ2-1, with D hard to call. The CDR3 has 15 amino acids. Looked up from germline, CDR1 is SGHVS and CDR2 is FQNEAQ. Trimming took 1 base from V and 7 from J, leaving 14 bases between them. CDR3 DNA: TGTGCCAGCAGCTTAGGACCGTCACTGCTAAATGAGCAGTTCTTC. Translating it yields CASSLGPSLLNEQFF. Full variable domain (remainder filled in from reference TRBV7-8 and TRBJ2-1): GAGVSQSPRYKVAKRGQDVALRCDPISGHVSLFWYQQALGQGPEFLTYFQNEAQLDKSGLPSDRFFAERPEGSVSTLKIQRTQQEDSAVYLCASSLGPSLLNEQFFGPGTRLTVL.

V is TRBV4-2 and J is TRBJ2-2; D perhaps matches TRBD2 (7 bases). V was trimmed by 0 bases and J by 5 bases, leaving 16 bases between them. The CDR3 is 17 residues long. The germline V gene has CDR1 LGHNA and CDR2 YNFKEQ. The DNA for the CDR3 is TGTGCCAGCAGCCAAGATCGAGGGGGAGGGATAACCGGGGAGCTGTTTTTT. Residues: CASSQDRGGGITGELFF.

This clonotype was seen at least ten times. This rearrangement joins TRBV12-3 or TRBV12-4 to TRBJ2-1; no definite D call. V lost 5 bases, J lost 15 bases, and 29 bases lay in between. There are 16 residues in the CDR3. The CDR3 region is CASSPIPSSTTDRPFF. Here the CDR3 DNA reads TGTGCCAGCAGTCCCATACCGAGTAGCACTACCGATAGGCCGTTCTTC.

V gene TRBV7-6 combines with J gene TRBJ2-1; TRBD2 matches at 10 bases. The V gene's germline CDR1 is SGHVS and CDR2 FNYEAQ. The CDR3 is 16 residues long. V lost 5 bases, J lost 2 bases, and 6 bases stayed unmatched. CDR3 loop: CASSTGTSAAYNEQFF. The CDR3 DNA reads as TGTGCCAGCAGCACGGGGACTAGCGCTGCCTACAATGAGCAGTTCTTC.

This chain connects TRBV20-1 to TRBJ2-3; 7 bases are a match to TRBD1. Per the germline V gene, CDR1 is DFQATT and CDR2 is SNEGSKA (reference sequence). This CDR3 has 14 residues. Trimming took 5 bases from V and 1 from J; bases not matched to a gene: 6. CDR3 in DNA: TGCAGTGCTCCGGACAGGCGGGGCACAGATACGCAGTATTTT. Encoded protein: CSAPDRRGTDTQYF.

At least ten counts were recorded for this clonotype. The V gene is TRBV20-1, the J gene TRBJ2-3; D not resolved. Looked up from germline, CDR1 is DFQATT and CDR2 is SNEGSKA (reference sequence). Trimming cost V 6 bases and J 5 bases, with 12 bases left between them. This CDR3 is 12 amino acids long. CDR3: CSAPELGDTQYF. The CDR3 DNA reads TGCAGTGCGCCTGAACTCGGAGATACGCAGTATTTT.

This clonotype was observed a few times. DNA of the CDR3: TGTGCCACCAGCATAGGGGGGGGCTATGGCTACACCTTC. This sequence encodes CATSIGGGYGYTF. V is TRBV15 and J is TRBJ1-2; TRBD1 might be the D (6 bases). The V end lost 4 bases, the J end lost 4 bases, and 10 bases lay between the germline ends. The CDR3 contains 13 residues. CDR1 and CDR2 (germline): LNHNV, YYDKDF (reference sequence). The variable domain in full, with the rest retrieved from reference TRBV15 and TRBJ1-2, is DAMVIQNPRYQVTQFGKPVTLSCSQTLNHNVMYWYQQKSSQAPKLLFHYYDKDFNNEADTPDNFQSRRPNTSFCFLDIRSPGLGDTAMYLCATSIGGGYGYTFGSGTRLTVV.

The chain employs TRBV7-2 and TRBJ2-5; 11 nucleotides align to TRBD2. Germline V lookup: CDR1 SGHTA, CDR2 FQGNSA. This CDR3 region has 17 residues. Trimming cost V 4 bases and J 6 bases; bases outside gene matches: 13. CDR3 in amino acids: CASSSQYSGGGQQTQYF. CDR3 DNA: TGTGCCAGCAGCTCTCAATATAGCGGGGGGGGCCAGCAGACCCAGTACTTC.

This clonotype was observed many times. The rearrangement joins TRBV10-3 to TRBJ1-1; D is undetermined. V gave up 4 bases and J gave up 0 bases, with 6 bases separating them. The germline V gene encodes CDR1 ENHRY and CDR2 SYGVKD. The CDR3 is 13 residues long. CDR3 bases: TGTGCCATCAGTGGGTACTTGAACACTGAAGCTTTCTTT. It is translated as CAISGYLNTEAFF.

This clonotype was seen a few times. The chain joins TRBV6-5 to TRBJ2-5, with D maybe TRBD1 (5 bases). Germline CDR1 MNHEY, CDR2 SVGAGI. Trimming pared 2 bases from V and 3 bases from J, leaving 10 bases between. The CDR3 covers 14 residues. The CDR3 DNA is TGTGCCAGCAGTTACAAGGGGTCGGAAGAGACCCAGTACTTC. It encodes CASSYKGSEETQYF.

This clonotype was picked up a small number of times. This sequence joins TRBV7-8 and TRBJ2-2; D remains unclear. CDR3 size: 11 residues. CDR1 is SGHVS, CDR2 FQNEAQ, per germline. Trimming removed 5 bases at V and 7 bases at J, with 5 bases between. The DNA for the CDR3 is TGTGCCAGCAGCCGGCACGGGGAGCTGTTTTTT. Translation: CASSRHGELFF.

This clonotype has a handful of counts. This chain joins TRBV7-9 and TRBJ1-2; 7 bases map to TRBD1. The J segment lost 7 bases and the V segment lost 1 base, leaving 6 bases of the junction unmatched. Germline V gives CDR1 SEHNR, CDR2 FQNEAQ (reference sequence). The CDR3 runs 14 residues. CDR3 bases: TGTGCCAGCAGCTTAGGACAGGGAGTCGGTGGCTACACCTTC. It codes for CASSLGQGVGGYTF.

In its sample, this clonotype was seen a few times. J is TRBJ1-4 and V is TRBV6-2 or TRBV6-3, with D unresolved. The CDR3 has 15 residues. Deletions cut 0 bases from V and 0 bases from J, with 5 bases between. The germline V gene encodes CDR1 MNHEY and CDR2 SVGEGT. DNA for the CDR3: TGTGCCAGCAGTTACTCGCCAGCAACTAATGAAAAACTGTTTTTT. This gives the protein CASSYSPATNEKLFF.

The chain uses TRBV6-1 and TRBJ2-5; possible D gene TRBD2, 6 bases. The CDR3 extends over 14 amino acids. Germline V gene lookup returns CDR1 MNHNS and CDR2 SASEGT. The ends were cut back, 4 bases at V and 5 bases at J, with 14 bases in the middle. DNA for the CDR3: TGTGCCAGCAGTGCCCGCGGGATCGAGGAGACCCAGTACTTC. Its protein product is CASSARGIEETQYF.

This chain uses TRBV18 with TRBJ2-5; D might be TRBD1 (6 bases). This CDR3 has 16 residues. V lost 3 bases and J 0 bases, leaving 14 bases between the germline ends. Germline V gene data show CDR1 as KGHSH and CDR2 as LQKENI. The CDR3 nucleotides are TGTGCCAGCTCACCCCAATACCAGGGGTACCAAGAGACCCAGTACTTC. Its protein is CASSPQYQGYQETQYF. Filled out from reference TRBV18 and TRBJ2-5, the complete variable domain reads NAGVMQNPRHLVRRRGQEARLRCSPMKGHSHVYWYRQLPEEGLKFMVYLQKENIIDESGMPKERFSAEFPKEGPSILRIQQVVRGDSAAYFCASSPQYQGYQETQYFGPGTRLLVL.

This clonotype appeared a few times. The chain uses TRBV7-6 and TRBJ2-1; the match to TRBD2 covers 8 bases. CDR3 length: 15 residues. The germline V gene encodes CDR1 SGHVS and CDR2 FNYEAQ. J was trimmed by 7 bases and V by 4 bases; bases with no gene match: 9. CDR3 protein: CASSSMPGTSNEQFF. CDR3 nucleotide sequence: TGTGCCAGCAGCTCCATGCCCGGGACTAGTAATGAGCAGTTCTTC. Full variable domain (missing parts from reference TRBV7-6 and TRBJ2-1): GAGVSQSPRYKVTKRGQDVALRCDPISGHVSLYWYRQALGQGPEFLTYFNYEAQQDKSGLPNDRFSAERPEGSISTLTIQRTEQRDSAMYRCASSSMPGTSNEQFFGPGTRLTVL.

This chain links TRBV29-1 with TRBJ1-5; D is perhaps TRBD1 (5 bases). The germline V gene has CDR1 SQVTM and CDR2 ANQGSEA. Trimming stripped 4 bases from V and 6 bases from J, with 13 bases between. The length of the CDR3 is 13 residues. DNA of the CDR3: TGCAGCGTTGGCGGGCGGGGGGGTCAGCCCCAGCATTTT. It is translated as CSVGGRGGQPQHF. Using reference TRBV29-1 and TRBJ1-5 for the parts outside the CDR3, the full variable domain is SAVISQKPSRDICQRGTSLTIQCQVDSQVTMMFWYRQQPGQSLTLIATANQGSEATYESGFVIDKFPISRPNLTFSTLTVSNMSPEDSSIYLCSVGGRGGQPQHFGDGTRLSIL.

A note on this clonotype: This clone may be a read error of a much larger clone one base away. This CDR3 is CARSQNRAVNTEAFF. The CDR3 region has the DNA TGTGCCAGAAGCCAAAACAGGGCGGTGAACACTGAAGCTTTCTTT. The V gene is TRBV14, the J gene TRBJ1-1, with D tentatively TRBD1 (6 bases). Per germline, CDR1 SGHDN and CDR2 FVKESK. This CDR3 is built from 15 residues.

The genes are TRBV6-1 and TRBJ1-5; D may be TRBD1 (6 bases). Per the germline V gene, CDR1 is MNHNS and CDR2 is SASEGT. Trimming cost V 2 bases and J 3 bases, with 8 bases left between them. CDR3 length: 14 residues. The CDR3 coding sequence is TGTGCCAGCAGTGAATCGGGACACAATCAGCCCCAGCATTTT. Protein product: CASSESGHNQPQHF.

The chain recombines TRBV12-3 or TRBV12-4 with TRBJ1-5; 10 positions agree with TRBD1. J gave up 5 bases and V 4 bases, and 5 bases lay outside the gene matches. The CDR3 contains 15 residues. The CDR3 loop reads CASSWGTGVHQPQHF. The DNA of the CDR3 is TGTGCCAGCAGTTGGGGGACAGGGGTTCATCAGCCCCAGCATTTT.

This clonotype was counted between two and nine times. The genes are TRBV12-3 or TRBV12-4 and TRBJ1-5; D gene ambiguous. This CDR3 has 14 residues. Trimming took off 5 bases at V and 0 bases at J, with 8 bases between the two ends. The CDR3 DNA reads as TGTGCCAGCAGTGCCGCGTATAGCAATCAGCCCCAGCATTTT. Translated, it gives CASSAAYSNQPQHF.

The sample holds many counts of this clonotype. The chain is built from TRBV7-6 and TRBJ2-2; TRBD2 aligns across 7 bases. The V and J ends lost 1 base and 6 bases, in that order; junction bases with no gene match: 2. CDR3 length: 14 amino acids. Germline CDR1 reads SGHVS; CDR2 reads FNYEAQ. Written as DNA, the CDR3 is TGTGCCAGCAGCTTAGAACTAGCGTCCGGGGAGCTGTTTTTT. Protein sequence: CASSLELASGELFF.

The chain combines TRBV4-2 with TRBJ2-7; TRBD1 might be the D (7 bases). Trimming removed 1 base at V and 6 bases at J, with 22 bases between. The length of the CDR3 is 17 residues. Germline CDR1 reads LGHNA; CDR2 reads YNFKEQ. In DNA form, the CDR3 reads TGTGCCAGCAGCCAAGTTACCTCAGGCAGGGGGGCTGGCGAGCAGTACTTC. Protein product: CASSQVTSGRGAGEQYF.

The chain combines TRBV5-1 with TRBJ2-3; TRBD2 is a possible D gene (6 bases). This CDR3 region has 15 residues. Germline values: CDR1 SGHRS, CDR2 YFSETQ. The V and J ends lost 2 bases and 0 bases respectively, with 10 bases between them. The CDR3 DNA is TGCGCCAGCAGCTTTGCGGGGTTTAGCACAGATACGCAGTATTTT. Amino acids: CASSFAGFSTDTQYF. The full variable domain, its missing parts supplied by reference TRBV5-1 and TRBJ2-3, is KAGVTQTPRYLIKTRGQQVTLSCSPISGHRSVSWYQQTPGQGLQFLFEYFSETQRNKGNFPGRFSGRQFSNSRSEMNVSTLELGDSALYLCASSFAGFSTDTQYFGPGTRLTVL.